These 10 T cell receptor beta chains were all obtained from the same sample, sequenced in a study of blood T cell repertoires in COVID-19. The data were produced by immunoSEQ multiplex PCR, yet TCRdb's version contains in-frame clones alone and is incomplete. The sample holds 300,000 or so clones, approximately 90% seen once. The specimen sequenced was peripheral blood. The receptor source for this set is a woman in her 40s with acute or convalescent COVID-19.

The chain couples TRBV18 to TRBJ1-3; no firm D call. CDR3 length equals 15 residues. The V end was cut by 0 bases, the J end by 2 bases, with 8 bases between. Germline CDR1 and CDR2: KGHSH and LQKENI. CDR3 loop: CASSPPNSAGNTIYF. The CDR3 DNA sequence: TGTGCCAGCTCACCACCGAATAGCGCTGGAAACACCATATATTTT.

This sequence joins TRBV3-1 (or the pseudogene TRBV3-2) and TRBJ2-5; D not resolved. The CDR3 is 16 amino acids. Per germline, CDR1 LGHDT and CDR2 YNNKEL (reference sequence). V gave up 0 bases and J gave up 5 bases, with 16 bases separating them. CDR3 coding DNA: TGTGCCAGCAGCCAAGATAAGCCGGTGGTATGGGAGACCCAGTACTTC. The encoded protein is CASSQDKPVVWETQYF.

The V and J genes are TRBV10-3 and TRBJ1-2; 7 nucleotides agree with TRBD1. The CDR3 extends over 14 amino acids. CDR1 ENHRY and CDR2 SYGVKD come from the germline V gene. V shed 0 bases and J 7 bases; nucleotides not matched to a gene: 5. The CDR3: CAISESAAGGGYTF. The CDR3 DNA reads TGTGCCATCAGTGAGTCGGCGGCAGGGGGTGGCTACACCTTC.

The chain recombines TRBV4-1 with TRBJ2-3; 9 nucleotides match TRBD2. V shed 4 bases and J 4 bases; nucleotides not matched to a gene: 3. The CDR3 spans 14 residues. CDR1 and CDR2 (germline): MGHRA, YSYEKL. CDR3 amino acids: CASSPRLAADTQYF. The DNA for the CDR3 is TGCGCCAGCAGCCCCCGACTAGCGGCAGATACGCAGTATTTT.

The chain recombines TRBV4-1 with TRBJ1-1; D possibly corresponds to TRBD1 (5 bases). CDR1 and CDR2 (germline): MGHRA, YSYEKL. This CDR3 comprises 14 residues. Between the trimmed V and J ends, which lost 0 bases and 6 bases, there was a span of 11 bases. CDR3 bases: TGCGCCAGCAGCCAAGAGGGGGGAGTAGCTGAAGCTTTCTTT. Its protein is CASSQEGGVAEAFF.

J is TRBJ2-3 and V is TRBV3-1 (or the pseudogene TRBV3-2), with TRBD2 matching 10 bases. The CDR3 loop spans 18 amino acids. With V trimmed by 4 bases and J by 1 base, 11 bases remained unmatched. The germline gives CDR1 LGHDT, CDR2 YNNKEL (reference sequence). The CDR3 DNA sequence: TGTGCCAGCAGCCCAGGGGGTAGCGGGGGGTTTCGCACAGATACGCAGTATTTT. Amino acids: CASSPGGSGGFRTDTQYF.

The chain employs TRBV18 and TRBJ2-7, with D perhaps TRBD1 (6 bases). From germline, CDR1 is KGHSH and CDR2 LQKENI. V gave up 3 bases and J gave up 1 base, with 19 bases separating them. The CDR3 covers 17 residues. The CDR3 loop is CASSPVAGTLASYEQYV. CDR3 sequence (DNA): TGTGCCAGCTCACCGGTCGCCGGGACATTGGCGTCCTACGAGCAGTACGTC.

CDR3 nucleotides: TGTGCCAGCTCACCACGGGAGAAGGGGGCTGAAAAACTGTTTTTT. Encoded protein: CASSPREKGAEKLFF. The genes are TRBV18 and TRBJ1-4, with TRBD1 matching over 7 bases. V shed 1 base and J 7 bases; nucleotides not matched to a gene: 6. This CDR3 is 15 amino acids long. Germline V gives CDR1 KGHSH, CDR2 LQKENI.

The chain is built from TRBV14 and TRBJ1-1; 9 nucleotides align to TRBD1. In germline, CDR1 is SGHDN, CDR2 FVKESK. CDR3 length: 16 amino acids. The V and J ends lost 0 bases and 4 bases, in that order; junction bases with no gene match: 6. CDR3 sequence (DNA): TGTGCCAGCAGCCAAGAGGGGAGGGACAGGGTCACTGAAGCTTTCTTT. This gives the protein CASSQEGRDRVTEAFF.

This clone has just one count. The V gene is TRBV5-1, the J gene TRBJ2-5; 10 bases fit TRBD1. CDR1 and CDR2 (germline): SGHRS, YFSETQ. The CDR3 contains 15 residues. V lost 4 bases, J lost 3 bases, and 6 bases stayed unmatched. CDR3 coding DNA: TGCGCCAGCAGCCCCGACAGGGGGCGTAAAGAGACCCAGTACTTC. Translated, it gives CASSPDRGRKETQYF.